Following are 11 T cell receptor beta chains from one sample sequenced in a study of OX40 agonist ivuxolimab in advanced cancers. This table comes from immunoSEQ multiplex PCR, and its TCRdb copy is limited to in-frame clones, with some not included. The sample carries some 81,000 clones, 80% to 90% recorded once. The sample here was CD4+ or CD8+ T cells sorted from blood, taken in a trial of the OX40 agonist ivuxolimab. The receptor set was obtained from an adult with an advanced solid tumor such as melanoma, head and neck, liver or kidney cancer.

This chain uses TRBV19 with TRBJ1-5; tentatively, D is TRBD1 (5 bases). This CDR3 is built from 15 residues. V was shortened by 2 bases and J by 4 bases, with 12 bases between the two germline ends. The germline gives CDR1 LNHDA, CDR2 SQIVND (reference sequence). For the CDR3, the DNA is TGTGCCAGTAGTATATGGTGGGGGGGTAATCAGCCCCAGCATTTT. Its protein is CASSIWWGGNQPQHF.

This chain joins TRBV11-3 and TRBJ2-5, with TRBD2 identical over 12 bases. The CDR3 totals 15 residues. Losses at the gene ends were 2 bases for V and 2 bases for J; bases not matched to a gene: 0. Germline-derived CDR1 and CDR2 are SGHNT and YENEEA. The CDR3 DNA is TGTGCCAGCAGCTTACTAGCGGGAGGGCAAGAGACCCAGTACTTC. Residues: CASSLLAGGQETQYF.

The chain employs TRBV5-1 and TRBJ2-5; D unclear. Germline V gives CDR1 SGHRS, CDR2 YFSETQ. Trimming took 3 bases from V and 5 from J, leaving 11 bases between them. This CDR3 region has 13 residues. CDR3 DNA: TGCGCCAGCAGCTCGCCAGACCGGGAGACCCAGTACTTC. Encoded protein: CASSSPDRETQYF. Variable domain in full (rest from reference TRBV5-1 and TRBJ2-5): KAGVTQTPRYLIKTRGQQVTLSCSPISGHRSVSWYQQTPGQGLQFLFEYFSETQRNKGNFPGRFSGRQFSNSRSEMNVSTLELGDSALYLCASSSPDRETQYFGPGTRLLVL.

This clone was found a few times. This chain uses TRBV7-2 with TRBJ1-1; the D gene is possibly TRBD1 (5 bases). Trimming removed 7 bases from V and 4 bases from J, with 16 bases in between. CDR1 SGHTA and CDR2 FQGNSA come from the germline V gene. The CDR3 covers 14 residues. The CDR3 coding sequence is TGTGCCAGCATCCCGGGGGGGTGGGGCACTGAAGCTTTCTTT. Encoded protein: CASIPGGWGTEAFF. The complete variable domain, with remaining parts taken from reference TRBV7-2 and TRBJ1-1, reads GAGVSQSPSNKVTEKGKDVELRCDPISGHTALYWYRQSLGQGLEFLIYFQGNSAPDKSGLPSDRFSAERTGGSVSTLTIQRTQQEDSAVYLCASIPGGWGTEAFFGQGTRLTVV.

CDR3 DNA sequence: TGTGCCAGCAACCGCGGAGGGAGACTAAATGAGCAGTTCTTC. Protein sequence: CASNRGGRLNEQFF. The J gene is TRBJ2-1, the V gene TRBV2, with a possible D match to TRBD2 (6 bases). CDR3 size: 14 residues. Trimming cost V 7 bases and J 7 bases, with 17 bases left between them. Germline loops: CDR1 SNHLY, CDR2 FYNNEI.

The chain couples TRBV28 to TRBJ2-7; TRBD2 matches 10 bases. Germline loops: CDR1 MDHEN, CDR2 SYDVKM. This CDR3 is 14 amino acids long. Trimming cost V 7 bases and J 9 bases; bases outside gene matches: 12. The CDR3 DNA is TGTGCCAGCATCCCTAGCGGGGGCTACCTGGGGCAGTACTTC. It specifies CASIPSGGYLGQYF. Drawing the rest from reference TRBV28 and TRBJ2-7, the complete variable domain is DVKVTQSSRYLVKRTGEKVFLECVQDMDHENMFWYRQDPGLGLRLIYFSYDVKMKEKGDIPEGYSVSREKKERFSLILESASTNQTSMYLCASIPSGGYLGQYFGPGTRLTVT.

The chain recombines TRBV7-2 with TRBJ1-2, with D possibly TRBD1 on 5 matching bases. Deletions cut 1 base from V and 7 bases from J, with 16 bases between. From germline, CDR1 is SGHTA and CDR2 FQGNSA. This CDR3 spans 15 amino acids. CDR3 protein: CASSLVTGVAAGYTF. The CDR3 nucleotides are TGTGCCAGCAGCTTAGTTACGGGGGTGGCGGCTGGCTACACCTTC.

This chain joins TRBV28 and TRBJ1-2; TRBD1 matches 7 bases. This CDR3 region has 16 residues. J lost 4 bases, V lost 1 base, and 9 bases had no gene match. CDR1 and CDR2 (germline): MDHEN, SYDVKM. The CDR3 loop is CASSLSGRTGGYGYTF. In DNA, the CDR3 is TGTGCCAGCAGTTTATCGGGCCGGACAGGCGGCTATGGCTACACCTTC.

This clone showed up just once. In DNA, the CDR3 is TGCGCCAGCAGCTTGCTCGGGAGGGATGACAATGAGCAGTTCTTC. Translating gives CASSLLGRDDNEQFF. The chain joins TRBV5-1 to TRBJ2-1; 8 positions agree with TRBD2. After removal of 1 base from V and 5 bases from J, the junction contained 5 bases not matched to a gene. This CDR3 contains 15 residues. CDR1 and CDR2 from the germline V gene are SGHRS and YFSETQ.

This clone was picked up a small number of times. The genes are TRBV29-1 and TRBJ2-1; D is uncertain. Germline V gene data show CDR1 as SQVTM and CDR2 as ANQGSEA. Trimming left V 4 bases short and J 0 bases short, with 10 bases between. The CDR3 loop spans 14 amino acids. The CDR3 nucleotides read TGCAGCGTTGGAGCAGGTTACTCCTACAATGAGCAGTTCTTC. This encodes CSVGAGYSYNEQFF.

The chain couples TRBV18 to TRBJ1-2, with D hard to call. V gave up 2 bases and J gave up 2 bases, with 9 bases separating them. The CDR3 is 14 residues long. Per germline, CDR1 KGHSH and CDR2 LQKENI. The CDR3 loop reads CASSPAGKNYGYTF. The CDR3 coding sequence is TGTGCCAGCTCACCAGCGGGGAAGAACTATGGCTACACCTTC.